One and the same sample provided the 21 T cell receptor beta chains below, sequenced in a study of OX40 agonist ivuxolimab in advanced cancers. Here immunoSEQ multiplex PCR was the method, and the copy in TCRdb shows in-frame clones only, minus some. The sample consists of about 69,000 clones, about 85% of them appearing once. The specimen was CD4+ or CD8+ T cells sorted from blood, collected in a trial of the OX40 agonist ivuxolimab. The origin of the receptors is an adult with an advanced solid tumor such as melanoma, head and neck, liver or kidney cancer.

This CDR3 is CAWRDWGKRGGNEQFF. The DNA of the CDR3 is TGTGCCTGGAGGGACTGGGGTAAGCGGGGGGGAAATGAGCAGTTCTTC. V is TRBV30 and J is TRBJ2-1; 10 bases are a match to TRBD2. Germline-derived CDR1 and CDR2 are GTSNPN and SVGIG (reference sequence). This CDR3 is built from 16 residues. Unmatched junction bases numbered 12, after V lost 3 bases and J lost 7 bases.

The rearrangement links TRBV5-6 to TRBJ2-6; a weak D match, TRBD2 (5 bases). Trimming took 4 bases from V and 0 from J, leaving 8 bases between them. CDR3 length: 15 amino acids. Germline V gene data show CDR1 as SGHDT and CDR2 as YYEEEE. CDR3 sequence: CASSLRASGANVLTF. In DNA form, the CDR3 reads TGTGCCAGCAGCCTGAGGGCCTCTGGGGCCAACGTCCTGACTTTC. The variable domain in full, with the rest retrieved from reference TRBV5-6 and TRBJ2-6, is DAGVTQSPTHLIKTRGQQVTLRCSPKSGHDTVSWYQQALGQGPQFIFQYYEEEERQRGNFPDRFSGHQFPNYSSELNVNALLLGDSALYLCASSLRASGANVLTFGAGSRLTVL.

This clone has a single count. The genes are TRBV18 and TRBJ2-7; D is ambiguous. Deletions cut 3 bases from V and 0 bases from J, with 12 bases between. In germline, CDR1 is KGHSH, CDR2 LQKENI. The CDR3 consists of 15 residues. The CDR3 loop is CASSPTETSSYEQYF. CDR3 coding DNA: TGTGCCAGCTCACCGACCGAAACATCCTCCTACGAGCAGTACTTC.

V is TRBV7-2 and J is TRBJ2-3, with 7 bases that match TRBD1. V gave up 10 bases and J gave up 6 bases; unmatched junction bases: 10. The CDR3 extends over 13 amino acids. Germline CDR1 and CDR2: SGHTA and FQGNSA. CDR3 sequence reads: CANTNLGGDTQYF. As DNA, the CDR3 is TGTGCCAACACGAACCTAGGGGGCGATACGCAGTATTTT.

The rearrangement uses TRBV19 and TRBJ1-2; TRBD1 might be the D (5 bases). Trimming cost V 3 bases and J 2 bases, with 7 bases left between them. Germline V gene sequence: CDR1 LNHDA, CDR2 SQIVND (reference sequence). The CDR3 is 13 residues long. The CDR3 region is CASSIPGNYGYTF. Written as DNA, the CDR3 is TGTGCCAGTAGTATCCCAGGGAACTATGGCTACACCTTC.

CDR3 coding DNA: TGTGCCAGCTCCCCTAGGACAGGGTTTAATCAGCCCCAGCATTTT. This translates into CASSPRTGFNQPQHF. The gene calls are TRBV18 and TRBJ1-5, with 8 bases fitting TRBD1. This CDR3 is built from 15 residues. The V gene end was trimmed by 6 bases and the J gene end by 4 bases; junction bases not matched to a gene: 8. CDR1 is KGHSH, CDR2 LQKENI, per germline.

This rearrangement joins TRBV19 to TRBJ2-5, with D unresolved. The assigned J gene may be wrong: the sequence end matches TRBJ2-7 better. Per germline, CDR1 LNHDA and CDR2 SQIVND (reference sequence). This CDR3 is 11 amino acids long. This CDR3 reads CASRGTYEQYF. CDR3 nucleotides: TGTGCCAGTAGGGGAACCTACGAGCAGTACTTC.

There are a few counts of this clone. The chain carries TRBV27 and TRBJ1-5; tentatively, D is TRBD1 (5 bases). The ends were cut back, 2 bases at V and 6 bases at J, with 14 bases in the middle. This CDR3 spans 15 amino acids. Germline V gene data show CDR1 as MNHEY and CDR2 as SMNVEV (reference sequence). The CDR3 spells CASSLEGRGIQPQHF. CDR3 bases: TGTGCCAGCAGTTTAGAAGGTAGGGGAATTCAGCCCCAGCATTTT.

The chain joins TRBV18 to TRBJ2-3; 11 positions agree with TRBD2. Trimming cost V 0 bases and J 8 bases; bases outside gene matches: 7. The CDR3 is 16 residues long. Germline V CDR1 and CDR2: KGHSH, LQKENI. CDR3 amino acids: CASSPPGLAVRGTQYF. The CDR3 DNA reads TGTGCCAGCTCACCACCGGGACTAGCGGTGCGGGGTACGCAGTATTTT.

As DNA, the CDR3 is TGCAGCGTTGAAGGGGGGGCAGATACGCAGTATTTT. Translating gives CSVEGGADTQYF. The rearrangement joins TRBV29-1 to TRBJ2-3; tentatively, D is TRBD2 (6 bases). V lost 1 base and J 4 bases, leaving 6 bases between the germline ends. Germline CDR1 is SQVTM and CDR2 is ANQGSEA. The CDR3 spans 12 residues.

The V call is TRBV7-9, the J call TRBJ2-1; 9 positions match TRBD2. Germline V lookup: CDR1 SEHNR, CDR2 FQNEAQ (reference sequence). The CDR3 is 15 amino acids. V shed 5 bases, J shed 3 bases, and the junction held 5 bases outside the gene matches. CDR3 sequence reads: CASSNRLADYNEQFF. Written as DNA, the CDR3 is TGTGCCAGCAGCAATAGACTAGCGGACTACAATGAGCAGTTCTTC.

In DNA form, the CDR3 reads TGTGCCAGCAGCCAAGATTGGGCCTCATACAATGAGCAGTTCTTC. Protein product: CASSQDWASYNEQFF. This rearrangement joins TRBV14 to TRBJ2-1; the D is unclear. Germline V gene sequence: CDR1 SGHDN, CDR2 FVKESK. The CDR3 is 15 residues long. V was cut by 0 bases and J by 4 bases, with 10 bases left in between.

The CDR3 loop reads CASSLEARGFSEQFF. As DNA, the CDR3 is TGTGCCAGCAGCTTAGAGGCCAGGGGGTTTAGTGAGCAGTTCTTC. The chain uses TRBV7-3 and TRBJ2-1; 7 bases are a match to TRBD1. V was clipped by 2 bases and J by 9 bases; unmatched bases: 10. This CDR3 has 15 amino acids. Looked up from germline, CDR1 is SGHTA and CDR2 is FQGTGA.

The chain couples TRBV7-9 to TRBJ2-5; no firm D call. With 1 base removed from V and 6 bases from J, the gap between germline ends came to 12 bases. Germline V CDR1 and CDR2: SEHNR, FQNEAQ (reference sequence). This CDR3 spans 14 amino acids. CDR3 loop: CASSLDVSLQTQYF. CDR3 DNA: TGTGCCAGCAGCTTAGATGTATCCCTGCAGACCCAGTACTTC.

The CDR3: CASSLDWAVGNEQFF. CDR3 DNA: TGTGCCAGCAGCCTAGACTGGGCGGTGGGCAATGAGCAGTTCTTC. The chain uses TRBV6-6 and TRBJ2-1; no firm D call. This CDR3 comprises 15 residues. Per germline, CDR1 MNHNY and CDR2 SVGAGI (reference sequence). Between the trimmed V and J ends, which lost 6 bases and 6 bases, there was a span of 18 bases.

This chain uses TRBV28 with TRBJ2-3; no definite D call. Trimming left V 3 bases short and J 5 bases short, with 9 bases between. Germline V gives CDR1 MDHEN, CDR2 SYDVKM. This CDR3 spans 13 amino acids. CDR3 sequence: CASSLQARDTQYF. CDR3 bases: TGTGCCAGCAGTTTGCAAGCGCGAGATACGCAGTATTTT.

This clone was seen only a few times. The chain employs TRBV18 and TRBJ1-2; D is ambiguous. Germline CDR1 and CDR2: KGHSH and LQKENI. This CDR3 has 14 amino acids. V was pared by 1 base and J by 6 bases, with 12 bases between. CDR3 in amino acids: CASSPQDGANGYTF. CDR3 DNA: TGTGCCAGCTCACCACAGGACGGAGCTAATGGCTACACCTTC.

The chain employs TRBV4-2 and TRBJ1-6; 8 bases map to TRBD1. CDR3 length: 15 amino acids. The ends lost 3 bases at V and 6 bases at J; junction bases unmatched: 4. CDR1 is LGHNA, CDR2 YNFKEQ, per germline. CDR3 region: CASSHQGASNSPLHF. The CDR3 DNA sequence: TGTGCCAGCAGCCATCAGGGGGCTTCTAATTCACCCCTCCACTTT.

This clone has only a few counts. The V gene is TRBV11-2, the J gene TRBJ1-3; maybe TRBD1 (6 bases). The germline V gene encodes CDR1 SGHAT and CDR2 FQNNGV. This CDR3 spans 14 amino acids. V gave up 4 bases and J gave up 4 bases, with 11 bases separating them. As DNA, the CDR3 is TGTGCCAGCAGCTGGGCAGGGGCCGGAAACACCATATATTTT. This codes for CASSWAGAGNTIYF.

The chain combines TRBV6-5 with TRBJ1-5, with D perhaps matching TRBD1 (5 bases). Between the trimmed V and J ends, which lost 4 bases and 9 bases, there was a span of 19 bases. Germline V CDR1 and CDR2: MNHEY, SVGAGI. This CDR3 comprises 15 residues. This chain's CDR3 is CASSSLGRGFGPQHF. CDR3 coding DNA: TGTGCCAGCAGTTCCTTGGGACGAGGGTTCGGGCCCCAGCATTTT.

V and J are TRBV18 and TRBJ2-7; 12 nucleotides agree with TRBD2. This CDR3 comprises 17 residues. The germline V gene encodes CDR1 KGHSH and CDR2 LQKENI. The V gene end was trimmed by 1 base and the J gene end by 4 bases; junction bases not matched to a gene: 8. CDR3 sequence: CASSPLRASGREYEQYF. As DNA, the CDR3 is TGTGCCAGCTCACCACTTCGGGCTAGCGGGAGGGAATACGAGCAGTACTTC.